This T cell receptor (beta chain) was found in a study of T cell responses to AZD1222 COVID-19 vaccine (dated by TCRdb to the early 2020s). Turning to the overall study: Because spike-specific TCR depth and breadth did not differ between the two schedules, AZD1222 recipients who got a second dose at roughly 4 weeks were pooled with those who got a second dose at roughly 12 weeks. Trial participants were enrolled into age subgroups of 18-55, 56-69 and 70-plus years, which contained 148, 28 and 57 TCR-sequenced participants, respectively. A total of about 240 trial participants underwent TCR sequencing, of whom 200 to 220 received two doses of AZD1222 and about 25 received two doses of the MenACWY control vaccine. The investigation overall reported the following: Reportedly, close to half of the unique spike-specific TCRs recognized epitopes lying outside the regions that are mutated in the B.1.351 and B.1.1.7 variants. The 56-69-year group was small, and its depth increase did not reach significance, likely because of low power. CD4 TCRs associated with the vaccine covered the entire spike protein, and the dominant responses were in regions 160-218 and 743-854. Conclusions about previously exposed vaccinees are limited because only six or seven AZD1222 recipients were SARS-CoV-2 seropositive at baseline. Most participants were white British and females outnumbered males, and the authors suggested that clonal diversity may have been underestimated. A significant rise in spike-specific TCR breadth and depth was observed after two AZD1222 doses relative to day 0 and relative to MenACWY recipients. Because no samples from the day 14 peak response were available, repertoires could be characterized only after the peak T cell response.

The CDR3 regions of human TCRbeta chains were subjected to immunosequencing. The original methods were these. Repertoire TCRs were checked for matches against a reference library of SARS-CoV-2-specific TCRs that had been generated using the MIRA antigen-specificity platform. Breadth was defined as the fraction of unique TCRs that were SARS-CoV-2-associated, and depth was defined as the fraction of total T cells that were SARS-CoV-2-associated. Using the MIRA data, every spike-specific TCR was mapped to the spike region that the TCR reacted to and assigned to either a CD4 or a CD8 class. Log10-transformed breadth and depth values were compared by one-way ANOVA with Sidak's multiple comparisons tests. Drawn from immuneACCESS, this table holds only the in-frame rearrangements with V and J called that TCRdb kept. Clones are partly lost; checked studies trace under half to an unresolved V gene and leave the rest unexplained. V and J calls and clone size come straight from that table; D and trimming were deduced from the DNA. The sample yields 130,000 or so clones; approximately 90% were counted once. The top ten clonotypes cover around 1.5% of the sample.

V gives up 6 bases and J gives up 4 bases, and the segment between their germline ends measures 12 bases. The CDR3 goes from the cysteine to the phenylalanine over 13 residues. CDR3 DNA only is kept here, 39 bases in frame from base 1. In light of the paper, this sample's time point label describes: baseline before first vaccination. Vaccinee samples came from UK trials COV001 and COV002, including a single-blind randomized controlled phase 2/3 trial of AZD1222 (ChAdOx1 nCoV-19) in healthy adults. Trial participant PBMC samples were collected at day 0 and day 28 after the second dose for TCRbeta chain sequencing. Concerning this clone itself: Its antigen target is currently unknown. Base qualities are missing; no much larger clone stands one base away.

The clonotype originates from an adult in good health. The sample in question was peripheral blood, obtained on day 0 of AZD1222 vaccination. The chain is assembled from TRBV12-3 or TRBV12-4 and TRBJ1-1; TRBD1 might be the D gene, on 5 matching bases. The DNA sequence is TGTGCCAGCAGGCGACAGATGATCACTGAAGCTTTCTTT. It specifies CASRRQMITEAFF.